A single TCR beta chain is shown here with its context. Its matching antigen is unknown. The study ran its PCR with 60 Vbeta and 13 Jbeta primers. TCRdb's copy holds only in-frame clones and misses some; the assay was immunoSEQ multiplex PCR. This table has some 190,000 clones, 78% appearing once. Trimming removed 3 bases from V and 2 bases from J, with 12 bases in between. CDR1 and CDR2 from the germline V gene are LGHNA and YSLEER. The CDR3 is 15 residues long. This sample stems from a study of cytomegalovirus exposure and HLA in healthy donors. General study results and limits: What TCR beta sequences reportedly achieved was accurate prediction of HLA-A and HLA-B alleles in most subjects. Reported results showed that the classifier diagnosed cytomegalovirus status with high specificity and sensitivity. At a 0.05 false discovery rate, a later analysis found around 17,000 TCR beta sequences to be associated with HLA alleles.

The specimen sequenced was PBMCs. The genes are TRBV4-3 and TRBJ2-3, with D perhaps matching TRBD2 (5 bases). This sequence was found in a female donor in good health and CMV-seronegative. CDR3 amino acids: CASSHQVGNTDTQYF. As DNA, the CDR3 is TGCGCCAGCAGCCACCAAGTCGGGAACACAGATACGCAGTATTTT.